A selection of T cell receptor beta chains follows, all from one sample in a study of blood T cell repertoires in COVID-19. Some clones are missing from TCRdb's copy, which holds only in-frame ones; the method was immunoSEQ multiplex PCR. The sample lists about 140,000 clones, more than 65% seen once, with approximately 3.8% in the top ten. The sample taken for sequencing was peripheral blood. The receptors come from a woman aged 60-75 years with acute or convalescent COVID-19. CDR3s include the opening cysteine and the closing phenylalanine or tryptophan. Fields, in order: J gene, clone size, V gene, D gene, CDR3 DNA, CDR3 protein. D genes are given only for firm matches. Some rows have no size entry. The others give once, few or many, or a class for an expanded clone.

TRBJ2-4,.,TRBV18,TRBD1,TGTGCCAGCTCACTACCGGGACAGGGAGGCAAAAACATTCAGTACTTC,CASSLPGQGGKNIQYF
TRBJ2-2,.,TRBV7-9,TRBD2,TGTGCCAGCAGCCGCCCCGGGGCGGGAGCGGACGGGGAGCTGTTTTTT,CASSRPGAGADGELFF
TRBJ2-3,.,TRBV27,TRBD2,TGTGCCAGCAGTGGCGGGACTAGCCCTAATACGCAGTATTTT,CASSGGTSPNTQYF
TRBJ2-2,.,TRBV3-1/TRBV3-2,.,TGTGCCAGCAGCCCCCGAGGGTACAACGACCCCGGGGAGCTGTTTTTT,CASSPRGYNDPGELFF
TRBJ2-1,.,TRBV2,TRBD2,TGTGCCAGCACTAGCGGGACTCTCAATGAGCAGTTCTTC,CASTSGTLNEQFF
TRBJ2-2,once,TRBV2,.,TGTGCCAGCACCGGACAGTCCACCGGGGAGCTGTTTTTT,CASTGQSTGELFF
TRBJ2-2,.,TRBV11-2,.,TGTGCCAGCAGCCCGGATAGGAGGTCCGGGGAGCTGTTTTTT,CASSPDRRSGELFF
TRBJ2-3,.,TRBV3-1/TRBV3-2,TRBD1,TGTGCCAGCAGCAGGACCGGGACAGGGGGCGCGAGACGCACAGATACGCAGTATTTT,CASSRTGTGGARRTDTQYF
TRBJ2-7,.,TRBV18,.,TGTGCCAGCTCACCCCTCGGGAACTCCTACGAGCAGTACTTC,CASSPLGNSYEQYF
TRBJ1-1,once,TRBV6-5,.,TGTGCCAGCACCACAGGTCACACTGAAGCTTTCTTT,CASTTGHTEAFF
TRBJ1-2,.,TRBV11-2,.,TGTGCCAGCAGCTCGGACAAGTATGGCTACACCTTC,CASSSDKYGYTF
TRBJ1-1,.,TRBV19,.,TGTGCCAGTAGTATAGCCCGGGGAAGAGGGACTGAAGCTTTCTTT,CASSIARGRGTEAFF
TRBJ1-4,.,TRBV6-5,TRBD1,TGTGCCAGCAGTAGCTACGGTCGGACAGGTGAAAAACTGTTTTTT,CASSSYGRTGEKLFF
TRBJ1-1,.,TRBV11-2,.,TGTGCCAGCAGCTTAGCCCCTACAACAGGGCCTACGGACACTGAAGCTTTCTTT,CASSLAPTTGPTDTEAFF
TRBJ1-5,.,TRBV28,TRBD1,TGTGCCAGCAGTTTCCCGACAGGGATAAATCAGCCCCAGCATTTT,CASSFPTGINQPQHF
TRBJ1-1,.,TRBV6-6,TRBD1,TGTGCCAGCAGACAGGGACAGGGCAGCGCTGAAGCTTTCTTT,CASRQGQGSAEAFF
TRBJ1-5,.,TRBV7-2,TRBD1,TGTGCCAGCAGCTTTGGGACAGGGGGTAATCAGCCCCAGCATTTT,CASSFGTGGNQPQHF
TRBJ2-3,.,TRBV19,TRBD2,TGTGCCAGTAGTTTGAGGACTAGTCGGAAGACAGATACGCAGTATTTT,CASSLRTSRKTDTQYF
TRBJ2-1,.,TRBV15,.,TGTGCCACCAGCAGAGACCCGGGTTTGAATGAGCAGTTCTTC,CATSRDPGLNEQFF
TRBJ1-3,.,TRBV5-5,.,TGTGCCAGCAGCACCTCCCCAGACTCTGGAAACACCATATATTTT,CASSTSPDSGNTIYF
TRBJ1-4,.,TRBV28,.,TGTGCCAGCAGGAATGGAGGGAGGACTATAGAGCTGTTTTTT,CASRNGGRTIELFF
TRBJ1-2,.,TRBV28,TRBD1,TGTGCCAGCAGGGGGGACAGGGTTGCCTACACCTTC,CASRGDRVAYTF
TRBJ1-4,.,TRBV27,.,TGTGCCAGCAGTCCTGGACGCGGGCTCAATGAAAAACTGTTTTTT,CASSPGRGLNEKLFF
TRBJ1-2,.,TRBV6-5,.,TGTGCCAGCGCCGCGAGGGACTTAAGAGGTGGCTACACCTTC,CASAARDLRGGYTF
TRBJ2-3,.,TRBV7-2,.,TGTGCCAGCAGCTTAGCTCACGGGGCAGATACGCAGTATTTT,CASSLAHGADTQYF
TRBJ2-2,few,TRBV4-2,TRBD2,TGTGCCAGCAGCCAAGCCAGCACTAGCGGGAATCGTCGCGCCGGGGAGCTGTTTTTT,CASSQASTSGNRRAGELFF
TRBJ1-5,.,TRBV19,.,TGTGCCAGTACCCCGGGACTCACCAGCAATCAGCCCCAGCATTTT,CASTPGLTSNQPQHF
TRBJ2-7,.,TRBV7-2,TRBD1,TGTGCCAGCAGCTCGGGACAGGGCCGCTACGAGCAGTACTTC,CASSSGQGRYEQYF
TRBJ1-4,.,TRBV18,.,TGTGCCAGCTCACCGAAACAGGGAGAAAAACTGTTTTTT,CASSPKQGEKLFF
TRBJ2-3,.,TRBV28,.,TGTGCCAGCAGAACAACCAGAAAAAGCGGTGGAGATACGCAGTATTTT,CASRTTRKSGGDTQYF
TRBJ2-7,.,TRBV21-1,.,TGTGCCAGCAGCAGTGGAAACAGGGGGCCGGACGAGCAGTACTTC,CASSSGNRGPDEQYF
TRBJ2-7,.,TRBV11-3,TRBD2,TGTGCCAGCAGCTTAGCAGCTAGCGGGATTCGAGAGCAGTACTTC,CASSLAASGIREQYF
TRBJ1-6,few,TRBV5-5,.,TGTGCCAGCAGCTTGGGGCAGGGATTCAATTCACCCCTCCACTTT,CASSLGQGFNSPLHF
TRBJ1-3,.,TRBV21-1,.,TGTGCCAGCAGCCTGCCTGAGGTGGGAGGGAGCGGAAACACCATATATTTT,CASSLPEVGGSGNTIYF
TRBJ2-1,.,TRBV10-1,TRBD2,TGCGCCAGCAGTGGACTAGCGGCCTACAATGAGCAGTTCTTC,CASSGLAAYNEQFF
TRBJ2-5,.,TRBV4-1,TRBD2,TGCGCCAGCCGGGGGATGGCGGGAGGGCCGGAGACCCAGTACTTC,CASRGMAGGPETQYF
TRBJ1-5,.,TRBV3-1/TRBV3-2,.,TGTGCCAGCAGCCAAGGTCTTTCAGGGCAGCCCCAGCATTTT,CASSQGLSGQPQHF
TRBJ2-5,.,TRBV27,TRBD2,TGTGCCAGCAGTTCTGGGACTAGCGGCGAGACCCAGTACTTC,CASSSGTSGETQYF
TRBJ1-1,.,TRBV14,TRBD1,TGTGCCAGCAGCCTAGTTGTAGGGGGCGGAGGGACTGAAGCTTTCTTT,CASSLVVGGGGTEAFF
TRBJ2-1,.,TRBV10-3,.,TGTGCCATCAGTGAGTCGAGTTACTTTCAGCAGTTCTTC,CAISESSYFQQFF
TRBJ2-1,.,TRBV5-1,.,TGCGCCAGCGAAGCGGAGAGTCCCTTGGATGAGCAGTTCTTC,CASEAESPLDEQFF
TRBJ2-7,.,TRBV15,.,TGTGCCACCAGCAGAGATAAATACGAGCAGTACTTC,CATSRDKYEQYF
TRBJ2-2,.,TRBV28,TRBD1,TGTGCCAGCAGCCCTCCAGGGGGCACCGGGGAGCTGTTTTTT,CASSPPGGTGELFF
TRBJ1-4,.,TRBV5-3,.,TGTGCCAGAAGCGAAGTCAGGGAACCTCTAACTAATGAAAAACTGTTTTTT,CARSEVREPLTNEKLFF
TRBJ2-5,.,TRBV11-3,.,TGTGCCAGCAGCCTCGACAGGCCGGGGACCCAGTACTTC,CASSLDRPGTQYF
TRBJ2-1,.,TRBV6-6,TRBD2,TGTGCCAGCAGTCCAAGCCGAAGCGGGAGAATTTACAATGAGCAGTTCTTC,CASSPSRSGRIYNEQFF
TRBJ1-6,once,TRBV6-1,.,TGTGCCAGCAGTGAAGCCGGGAAGGCGGTAAATTCACCCCTCCACTTT,CASSEAGKAVNSPLHF
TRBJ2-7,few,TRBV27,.,TGTGCCAGCAGTCCCAAGCAGGGTTACTACGAGCAGTACTTC,CASSPKQGYYEQYF
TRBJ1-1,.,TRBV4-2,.,TGTGCCAGCAGCCAAGAGACAGCGCAGAACACTGAAGCTTTCTTT,CASSQETAQNTEAFF
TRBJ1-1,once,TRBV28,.,TGTGCCAGCAGTTTAGCCCCGGCGGTTGTGGCTTTCTTT,CASSLAPAVVAFF
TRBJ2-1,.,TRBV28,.,TGTGCCAGCAGTTTATGGCGGGACGGCTCCTACAATGAGCAGTTCTTC,CASSLWRDGSYNEQFF
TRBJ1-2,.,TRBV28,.,TGTGCCAGCAGTTTATCGACAGACTATGGCTACACCTTC,CASSLSTDYGYTF
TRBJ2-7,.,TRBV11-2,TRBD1,TGTGCCAGCAGCTCGACAGGGGCATACGAGCAGTACTTC,CASSSTGAYEQYF
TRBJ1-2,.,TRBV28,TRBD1,TGTGCCAGCAGTTTATCCGGACAGGGAGCAGACTATGGCTACACCTTC,CASSLSGQGADYGYTF